This T cell receptor beta chain was documented in a study of blood T cell repertoires in COVID-19. About the research overall: Samples taken during acute and convalescent COVID-19 were collected in the United States, Italy and Spain.

Original analysis: Reference gene primer amplification gave nucleated cell count estimates. Clones were read by immunoSEQ multiplex PCR, and TCRdb kept only the in-frame ones, dropping some. The V and J calls and the clone size are those of that table, but D and trimming were determined from the DNA. The sample holds under 400,000 clones, 70% to 90% seen once. In terms of age and location, participants ranged from about 18 to 100 years and lived in about 25 US areas. Clinical histories supplied by participants themselves formed the basis of cohort assignment. The germline CDR1 and CDR2 sequences are WSHSY and SAAADI. This CDR3 is 11 amino acids long. V lost 7 bases to trimming and J lost 8 bases, with 11 bases between them.

The chain joins TRBV10-2 to TRBJ1-1, with no clear D. The specimen was PBMCs or T cells enriched from blood (not recorded which). This sequence was found in a man aged 35 to 55 in a cohort exposed to, infected with or recovered from COVID-19 (not recorded which). The CDR3 here is CASTSYSEAFF. The CDR3 DNA follows: TGCGCCAGCACGTCATACAGCGAAGCTTTCTTT.